The 5 T cell receptor beta chains below come from one sample, sequenced in a study of patients and donors after allogeneic stem cell transplantation. TCRdb re-called the RT-PCR reads with MiXCR, one entry per CDR3 protein. The sample carries 400,000 to 450,000 distinct CDR3 sequences, roughly 17% recorded once. Sequencing was performed on blood, either unsorted or a sorted T cell fraction (not recorded which). The receptor source for this set is a human donor who was either an allogeneic HSCT recipient or a stem cell or donor lymphocyte infusion donor (not recorded which). It is not recorded whose cells these are; they may come from a transplant donor.

In this sample, this clonotype turned up many times. The chain combines TRBV10-3 with TRBJ1-1; D possibly corresponds to TRBD1 (5 bases). Trimming removed 3 bases at V and 4 bases at J, with 12 bases between. The germline V gene has CDR1 ENHRY and CDR2 SYGVKD. The CDR3 is 14 residues long. In nucleotides, the CDR3 is TGTGCCATCAGTGATTATCAGGGAAGCACTGAAGCTTTCTTT. This translates into CAISDYQGSTEAFF.

This clonotype turned up a few times. V is TRBV10-2 and J is TRBJ2-3; the match to TRBD2 covers 11 bases. Trimming cost V 2 bases and J 2 bases; bases outside gene matches: 9. There are 18 residues in the CDR3. The germline CDR1 and CDR2 sequences are WSHSY and SAAADI. DNA for the CDR3: TGCGCCAGCAGTGAGCCCTGGACTAGCGGGCCCTACACAGATACGCAGTATTTT. It codes for CASSEPWTSGPYTDTQYF.

A few counts support this clonotype. J is TRBJ2-2 and V is TRBV10-2, with TRBD2 matching over 7 bases. V was clipped by 8 bases and J by 6 bases; unmatched bases: 6. This CDR3 has 13 amino acids. Germline CDR1 and CDR2: WSHSY and SAAADI. CDR3 sequence (DNA): TGCGCCAGCCAGCGGGATGGGTCCGGGGAGCTGTTTTTT. Its protein is CASQRDGSGELFF.

The chain joins TRBV21-1 to TRBJ2-5; the DNA was not compared with TRBD1, the D call given in the table. TRBV21-1 is a pseudogene locus. The CDR3 extends over 16 amino acids. CDR3 loop: CASSKRGSRFQETQYF. The DNA of the CDR3 is TGTGCCAGCAGCAAAAGGGGGAGTCGATTCCAAGAGACCCAGTACTTC.

V usage is TRBV11-2 and J usage is TRBJ2-3; TRBD1 agrees at 7 bases. The CDR3 extends over 14 amino acids. Germline CDR1 reads SGHAT; CDR2 reads FQNNGV. Trimming removed 8 bases from V and 2 bases from J; junction bases left unmatched: 7. The CDR3 sequence is CASARDSITDTQYF. CDR3 DNA: TGTGCCAGCGCCCGGGACAGCATCACAGATACGCAGTATTTT.